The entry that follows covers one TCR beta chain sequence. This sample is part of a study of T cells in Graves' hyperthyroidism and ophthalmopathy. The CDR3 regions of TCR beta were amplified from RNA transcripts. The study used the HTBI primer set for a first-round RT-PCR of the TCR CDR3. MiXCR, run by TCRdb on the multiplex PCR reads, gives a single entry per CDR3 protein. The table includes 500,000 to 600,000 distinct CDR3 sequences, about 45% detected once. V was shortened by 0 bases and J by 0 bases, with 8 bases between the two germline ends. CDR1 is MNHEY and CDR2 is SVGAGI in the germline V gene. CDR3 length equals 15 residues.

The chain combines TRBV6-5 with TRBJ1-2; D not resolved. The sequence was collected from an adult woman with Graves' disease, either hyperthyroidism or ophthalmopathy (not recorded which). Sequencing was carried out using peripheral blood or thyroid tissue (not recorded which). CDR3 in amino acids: CASSYSAAPNYGYTF. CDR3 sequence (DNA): TGTGCCAGCAGTTACTCGGCAGCGCCTAACTATGGCTACACCTTC.